The 32 T cell receptor beta chains given below trace back to one sample, sequenced in a study of shared T cell receptors in the human thymus listed by TCRdb under 2021. Preparation of the library involved the immunoSEQ multiplex PCR assay. TCRdb limited this immuneACCESS table to in-frame rearrangements with V and J called. A share of clones is missing; checked studies link under half to unresolved V genes, and the rest is unexplained. This sample lists more than 550,000 clones; approximately 85% were detected once. The ten largest clones represent around 0.0094% of the sample. This sample was also put to use in a study of human thymus T cells.

Sequenced sample: thymocytes. These TCRs come from a girl less than two years old with a congenital heart defect. Donor details come from another sample of the same person, matched by shared clones.

The chain uses TRBV28 and TRBJ1-2; 12 bases agree with TRBD1. The trim removed 4 bases at V and 6 bases at J, leaving 12 bases unmatched. The germline CDR1 and CDR2 sequences are MDHEN and SYDVKM. This CDR3 comprises 17 residues. CDR3 residues: CASSYGTGGAGRNGYTF. CDR3 in DNA: TGTGCCAGCAGTTATGGGACAGGGGGCGCCGGGAGGAATGGCTACACCTTC.

This rearrangement joins TRBV29-1 to TRBJ1-2; D possibly corresponds to TRBD1 (6 bases). V was clipped by 3 bases and J by 3 bases, with 26 bases between them. The CDR3 has 18 residues. Germline loops: CDR1 SQVTM, CDR2 ANQGSEA. The CDR3 loop reads CSVDHYPDRPLGDYGYTF. In DNA form, the CDR3 reads TGCAGCGTTGATCACTACCCGGACAGACCTCTCGGGGACTATGGCTACACCTTC.

This chain links TRBV10-3 with TRBJ1-2; 7 nucleotides line up with TRBD1. The V and J ends lost 6 bases and 4 bases, in that order; junction bases with no gene match: 11. The length of the CDR3 is 15 residues. Germline CDR1 and CDR2: ENHRY and SYGVKD. CDR3 residues: CAIRIQGFRGYGYTF. CDR3 nucleotides: TGTGCCATCAGAATACAGGGGTTTAGGGGCTATGGCTACACCTTC.

The chain carries TRBV10-2 and TRBJ2-2, with 11 nucleotides matching TRBD2. This CDR3 comprises 15 residues. After removal of 8 bases from V and 7 bases from J, the junction contained 9 bases not matched to a gene. The germline V gene encodes CDR1 WSHSY and CDR2 SAAADI. CDR3 amino acids: CASLGSGGANGELFF. CDR3 DNA sequence: TGCGCCAGCCTAGGTAGCGGGGGGGCCAACGGGGAGCTGTTTTTT.

The chain has TRBV27 and TRBJ1-5, with TRBD1 as a possible D gene (6 bases). With 3 bases removed from V and 2 bases from J, the gap between germline ends came to 11 bases. The CDR3 extends over 15 amino acids. The germline CDR1 and CDR2 sequences are MNHEY and SMNVEV (reference sequence). The CDR3 bases are TGTGCCAGCAGTTTGAACAGGGCGCGCAATCAGCCCCAGCATTTT. Its protein product is CASSLNRARNQPQHF.

The CDR3, as DNA: TGTGCCAGTAGTAGACAGGATGGGAGAAACGAGCAGTACTTC. This encodes CASSRQDGRNEQYF. J is TRBJ2-7 and V is TRBV19; possibly TRBD1 for D (6 bases). V was shortened by 4 bases and J by 5 bases, with 15 bases between the two germline ends. The CDR3 has 14 amino acids. The germline gives CDR1 LNHDA, CDR2 SQIVND (reference sequence).

This clone was counted between two and nine times. The chain carries TRBV18 and TRBJ2-4; D is possibly TRBD2 (6 bases). V was pared by 6 bases and J by 1 base, with 34 bases between. The CDR3 runs 22 residues. Germline loops: CDR1 KGHSH, CDR2 LQKENI. In DNA, the CDR3 is TGTGCCAGCTCCCGGCTACCGTGGCTAAGGGCGTTGGAGGGGACGGCCAAAAACATTCAGTACTTC. Protein: CASSRLPWLRALEGTAKNIQYF.

The chain combines TRBV2 with TRBJ2-3, with D possibly TRBD1 on 6 matching bases. This CDR3 has 21 residues. The V gene's germline CDR1 is SNHLY and CDR2 FYNNEI. V shed 3 bases and J shed 2 bases, with 30 bases lying between them. The chain's CDR3 is CASSDWSKELGANNSTDTQYF. CDR3 DNA: TGTGCCAGCAGTGATTGGTCTAAAGAATTGGGGGCCAATAACTCCACAGATACGCAGTATTTT.

This clone occurred once. This rearrangement joins TRBV2 to TRBJ2-3, with no clear D. The germline V and J ends were trimmed by 7 bases and 2 bases, with 16 bases remaining between them. This CDR3 contains 15 residues. Germline assignment: CDR1 SNHLY and CDR2 FYNNEI. CDR3 in DNA: TGTGCCAGCATAGTTTGCGAGGCAGACACAGATACGCAGTATTTT. Encoded protein: CASIVCEADTDTQYF.

A few counts support this clone. The chain joins TRBV11-2 to TRBJ2-2; 9 bases line up with TRBD1. CDR1 and CDR2 from the germline V gene are SGHAT and FQNNGV. This CDR3 contains 16 residues. V dropped 5 bases and J dropped 1; count of bases not matched to a gene: 5. The CDR3 sequence: CASSPRQGENTGELFF. The CDR3 coding sequence is TGTGCCAGCAGCCCGCGACAGGGGGAGAACACCGGGGAGCTGTTTTTT.

As DNA, the CDR3 is TGTGCCAGCAGTAAAATCAGCGGGGGGGCAAACAATGAGCAGTTCTTC. Encoded protein: CASSKISGGANNEQFF. The V call is TRBV2, the J call TRBJ2-1; TRBD2 agrees at 10 bases. V was pared by 5 bases and J by 5 bases, with 9 bases of the junction left unmatched. Looked up from germline, CDR1 is SNHLY and CDR2 is FYNNEI. The CDR3 sequence is 16 residues long. Combining the CDR3 with reference TRBV2 and TRBJ2-1 gives the whole variable domain EPEVTQTPSHQVTQMGQEVILRCVPISNHLYFYWYRQILGQKVEFLVSFYNNEISEKSEIFDDQFSVERPDGSNFTLKIRSTKLEDSAMYFCASSKISGGANNEQFFGPGTRLTVL.

The chain recombines TRBV5-1 with TRBJ2-1; 15 bases fit TRBD2. Germline CDR1 is SGHRS and CDR2 is YFSETQ. V lost 0 bases to trimming and J lost 0 bases; unmatched junction nucleotides: 7. The CDR3 length is 20 residues. CDR3 DNA sequence: TGCGCCAGCAGCTTGGCCGAAGGACTAGCGGGGGGGAGCTCCTACAATGAGCAGTTCTTC. Protein product: CASSLAEGLAGGSSYNEQFF. Full variable domain (outside the CDR3, taken from reference TRBV5-1 and TRBJ2-1): KAGVTQTPRYLIKTRGQQVTLSCSPISGHRSVSWYQQTPGQGLQFLFEYFSETQRNKGNFPGRFSGRQFSNSRSEMNVSTLELGDSALYLCASSLAEGLAGGSSYNEQFFGPGTRLTVL.

About this clone: Other nucleotide sequences from this sample produce the same CDR3. The chain carries TRBV6-6 and TRBJ1-3, with 7 bases aligning to TRBD1. The length of the CDR3 is 16 residues. The J segment lost 3 bases and the V segment lost 0 bases, leaving 5 bases of the junction unmatched. Germline loops: CDR1 MNHNY, CDR2 SVGAGI (reference sequence). The CDR3 loop is CASSYSRQGYGNTIYF. The CDR3 DNA reads TGTGCCAGCAGTTACTCGAGACAGGGTTATGGAAACACCATATATTTT.

The rearrangement joins TRBV18 to TRBJ2-7; 8 nucleotides align to TRBD1. Germline V CDR1 and CDR2: KGHSH, LQKENI. Losses at the gene ends were 10 bases for V and 4 bases for J; bases not matched to a gene: 27. The CDR3 contains 19 residues. Written as DNA, the CDR3 is TGTGCCACCAGCCCGGACAGGGTGTCTACGCTGTACAGAGCATACGAGCAGTACTTC. It is translated as CATSPDRVSTLYRAYEQYF.

The rearrangement uses TRBV10-3 and TRBJ2-5; TRBD1 aligns across 8 bases. Trimming removed 2 bases from V and 0 bases from J; junction bases left unmatched: 11. Germline V gene data show CDR1 as ENHRY and CDR2 as SYGVKD. This CDR3 contains 18 residues. CDR3 nucleotides: TGTGCCATCAGTGAGGAACTTGGGACAGGAACGTACCAAGAGACCCAGTACTTC. It encodes CAISEELGTGTYQETQYF.

The chain couples TRBV5-3 to TRBJ1-4; D ambiguous. TRBV5-3 is sorted into the ORF group, with uncertain function. V lost 8 bases, J lost 3 bases, and 14 bases lay in between. The CDR3 spans 14 residues. The CDR3 here is CARTEVPANEKLFF. For the CDR3, the DNA is TGTGCCAGGACTGAGGTTCCGGCTAATGAAAAACTGTTTTTT.

This clone was observed a single time. The rearrangement joins TRBV29-1 to TRBJ1-2, with D perhaps TRBD1 (5 bases). Trimming stripped 0 bases from V and 7 bases from J, with 15 bases between. This CDR3 comprises 14 residues. The germline V gene has CDR1 SQVTM and CDR2 ANQGSEA. The CDR3 DNA sequence: TGCAGCGTTGAAGAGTCGGGGGACGCCCTTGGCTACACCTTC. Protein: CSVEESGDALGYTF.

This CDR3 is CASSSLTGEGANVLTF. Here the CDR3 DNA reads TGTGCCAGCAGCTCACTTACAGGGGAGGGGGCCAACGTCCTGACTTTC. V is TRBV7-2 and J is TRBJ2-6; TRBD1 matches at 7 bases. The CDR3 is 16 residues long. Trimming took 4 bases from V and 4 from J; bases not matched to a gene: 7. Germline V gene lookup returns CDR1 SGHTA and CDR2 FQGNSA.

The J gene is TRBJ2-7, the V gene TRBV6-1, with TRBD2 identical over 7 bases. The CDR3 runs 15 residues. Germline trimming cut 1 base from V and 1 base from J; bases unmatched to any gene: 4. Germline V gene lookup returns CDR1 MNHNS and CDR2 SASEGT. The CDR3 DNA follows: TGTGCCAGCAGTGAAGTGAGGGAGGGGTCCTACGAGCAGTACTTC. Residues: CASSEVREGSYEQYF.

The chain has TRBV6-1 and TRBJ1-5; 7 bases align to TRBD1. Looked up from germline, CDR1 is MNHNS and CDR2 is SASEGT. Germline trimming cut 2 bases from V and 0 bases from J; bases unmatched to any gene: 10. This CDR3 region has 18 residues. In nucleotides, the CDR3 is TGTGCCAGCAGTGAAACTATAGGGGGCGGGTATAGCAATCAGCCCCAGCATTTT. This encodes CASSETIGGGYSNQPQHF.

The V gene is TRBV14, the J gene TRBJ2-5; TRBD2 is a possible D gene (5 bases). The germline V and J ends were trimmed by 1 base and 7 bases, with 13 bases remaining between them. Germline-derived CDR1 and CDR2 are SGHDN and FVKESK. The CDR3 spans 14 residues. The CDR3 DNA reads TGTGCCAGCAGCCAAGTGAGGGCCTCCGGGACCCAGTACTTC. Its translation: CASSQVRASGTQYF.

The V call is TRBV27, the J call TRBJ1-2; D uncertain. V was pared by 7 bases and J by 3 bases, with 18 bases between. CDR1 MNHEY and CDR2 SMNVEV come from the germline V gene (reference sequence). This CDR3 comprises 15 residues. The CDR3 sequence: CASKRGGSVDYGYTF. CDR3 DNA sequence: TGTGCCAGCAAGCGAGGCGGGTCCGTCGACTATGGCTACACCTTC.

This sequence joins TRBV10-3 and TRBJ1-2; D is perhaps TRBD1 (5 bases). Per germline, CDR1 ENHRY and CDR2 SYGVKD. This CDR3 is 17 amino acids long. V dropped 3 bases and J dropped 1 base, with 18 bases sitting between them. CDR3 residues: CAISDPTRVRGNYGYTF. The CDR3 DNA follows: TGTGCCATCAGTGACCCTACCCGGGTAAGGGGTAACTATGGCTACACCTTC.

This clone appeared a few times. The rearrangement uses TRBV7-9 and TRBJ1-6; D gene uncertain. There are 16 residues in the CDR3. V was pared by 3 bases and J by 11 bases, with 20 bases between. Germline CDR1 and CDR2: SEHNR and FQNEAQ (reference sequence). As DNA, the CDR3 is TGTGCCAGCAGCTTGACGCCGGGCGGGGAGATTGCACCCCTCCACTTT. This sequence encodes CASSLTPGGEIAPLHF.

The chain links TRBV4-3 to TRBJ1-2; no firm D call. The CDR3 is made up of 15 amino acids. Trimming shortened V by 1 base and J by 4 bases, and 13 bases separated the two germline ends. Germline assignment: CDR1 LGHNA and CDR2 YSLEER. Written as DNA, the CDR3 is TGCGCCAGCAGCCAAGGTCGGGTTGTCCCCTATGGCTACACCTTC. Amino acids: CASSQGRVVPYGYTF.

The chain couples TRBV2 to TRBJ2-1; possibly TRBD1 for D (5 bases). V was pared by 11 bases and J by 9 bases, with 23 bases between. The germline V gene has CDR1 SNHLY and CDR2 FYNNEI. CDR3 length: 14 amino acids. The CDR3 sequence: CAYSGPGQRSEQFF. In nucleotides, the CDR3 is TGTGCCTATTCGGGTCCTGGACAACGAAGTGAGCAGTTCTTC.

This clone was seen a handful of times. V is TRBV28 and J is TRBJ1-2; D not certain. The CDR3 extends over 18 amino acids. The V and J ends lost 6 bases and 0 bases respectively, with 23 bases between them. Looked up from germline, CDR1 is MDHEN and CDR2 is SYDVKM. CDR3 sequence reads: CASSHLGGGSPSNYGYTF. CDR3 in DNA: TGTGCCAGCAGCCACCTAGGAGGAGGGTCCCCCTCTAACTATGGCTACACCTTC.

The gene calls are TRBV15 and TRBJ1-5; TRBD1 aligns across 11 bases. The CDR3 length is 19 residues. Germline trimming cut 5 bases from V and 5 bases from J; bases unmatched to any gene: 17. Germline V gene sequence: CDR1 LNHNV, CDR2 YYDKDF (reference sequence). Written as DNA, the CDR3 is TGTGCCACCAGCCCGGACAGGGGGCCGACCTTAAACTTTCATCAGCCCCAGCATTTT. Its translation is CATSPDRGPTLNFHQPQHF.

V usage is TRBV7-2 and J usage is TRBJ1-3; 7 positions agree with TRBD1. The CDR3 is 18 amino acids. V was pared by 1 base and J by 0 bases, with 9 bases of the junction left unmatched. CDR1 is SGHTA, CDR2 FQGNSA, per germline. The CDR3 spells CASSLGPGQVDSGNTIYF. In DNA form, the CDR3 reads TGTGCCAGCAGCTTAGGACCAGGACAGGTAGACTCTGGAAACACCATATATTTT.

The rearrangement joins TRBV5-1 to TRBJ1-1; the match to TRBD1 covers 9 bases. CDR3 length: 18 residues. V was pared by 0 bases and J by 3 bases, with 12 bases of the junction left unmatched. Germline values: CDR1 SGHRS, CDR2 YFSETQ. CDR3 residues: CASSLASRQGGIHTEAFF. Written as DNA, the CDR3 is TGCGCCAGCAGCTTGGCCTCAAGACAGGGGGGGATCCACACTGAAGCTTTCTTT.

The chain is built from TRBV7-9 and TRBJ2-3; the match to TRBD1 covers 12 bases. CDR1 and CDR2 (germline): SEHNR, FQNEAQ (reference sequence). The CDR3 loop spans 19 amino acids. The V gene end was trimmed by 5 bases and the J gene end by 2 bases; junction bases not matched to a gene: 14. The CDR3 here is CASSQRGTGGTHNTDTQYF. The CDR3 bases are TGTGCCAGCAGCCAAAGGGGGACAGGGGGCACCCACAACACAGATACGCAGTATTTT.

The rearrangement uses TRBV6-1 and TRBJ2-4; tentatively, D is TRBD1 (6 bases). V dropped 0 bases and J dropped 0 bases, with 18 bases sitting between them. Germline CDR1 MNHNS, CDR2 SASEGT. The CDR3 loop spans 19 amino acids. In DNA form, the CDR3 reads TGTGCCAGCAGTGAAGCGCTTCAGGGGCGTGATTTAGCCAAAAACATTCAGTACTTC. This gives the protein CASSEALQGRDLAKNIQYF.